The 21 T cell receptor beta chains below all came from one sample that was sequenced in a study of a mutant IDH1 vaccine in newly diagnosed glioma. The method was immunoSEQ multiplex PCR; TCRdb's version includes in-frame clones alone and lacks a portion of them. Found here are roughly 44,000 clones, about four fifths of them singletons; the top ten hold 4.7%. The antigens for these receptors are not known. Time point noted: week 35, safety follow-up. Alongside topical imiquimod, each dose of vaccine comprised 300 ug of mutant IDH1 20-mer peptide. The specimen comprised PBMCs, sampled from a glioma patient whose treatment included an IDH1 peptide vaccine. Receptors originate from a woman aged 40 to 50 with glioma. Some clones in this sample may be carry-over from other donors' samples.

V is TRBV20-1 and J is TRBJ2-5; tentatively, D is TRBD1 or TRBD2 (5 bases each). Deletions cut 2 bases from V and 12 bases from J, with 10 bases between. The CDR3 contains 10 residues. Germline V gene data show CDR1 as DFQATT and CDR2 as SNEGSKA (reference sequence). The CDR3, as DNA: TGCAGTGCTAGACGCCGGGACGAGTACTTC. It codes for CSARRRDEYF.

The CDR3 protein is CASSLDSGGMNTEAFF. For the CDR3, the DNA is TGTGCCAGCAGCTTGGATTCAGGGGGCATGAACACTGAAGCTTTCTTT. The J gene is TRBJ1-1, the V gene TRBV7-2; TRBD1 matches at 8 bases. Germline V gene lookup returns CDR1 SGHTA and CDR2 FQGNSA. The CDR3 has 16 amino acids. With 3 bases clipped from V and 0 bases from J, the junction kept 6 bases outside the gene matches.

This clone has only a few counts. The genes are TRBV7-9 and TRBJ1-1; maybe TRBD1 (5 bases). The V end lost 5 bases, the J end lost 11 bases, and 24 bases lay between the germline ends. This CDR3 is built from 15 residues. Germline CDR1 is SEHNR and CDR2 is FQNEAQ (reference sequence). The chain's CDR3 is CASSTTAGPQALAFF. CDR3 nucleotides: TGTGCCAGCAGCACAACGGCCGGGCCACAGGCGTTGGCTTTCTTT. Filled out from reference TRBV7-9 and TRBJ1-1, the complete variable domain reads DTGVSQNPRHKITKRGQNVTFRCDPISEHNRLYWYRQTLGQGPEFLTYFQNEAQLEKSRLLSDRFSAERPKGSFSTLEIQRTEQGDSAMYLCASSTTAGPQALAFFGQGTRLTVV.

The rearrangement uses TRBV9 and TRBJ2-2, with 8 bases identical to TRBD2. The ends lost 3 bases at V and 5 bases at J; junction bases unmatched: 6. The CDR3 length is 15 residues. Germline CDR1 and CDR2: SGDLS and YYNGEE. Here the CDR3 reads CASSAGGTSTGELFF. For the CDR3, the DNA is TGTGCCAGCAGCGCGGGGGGGACTTCGACCGGGGAGCTGTTTTTT.

The chain joins TRBV5-1 to TRBJ2-5, with a weak D call TRBD2 (6 bases). The CDR3 is made up of 18 amino acids. Germline V lookup: CDR1 SGHRS, CDR2 YFSETQ. Trimming took off 0 bases at V and 5 bases at J, with 23 bases between the two ends. The CDR3 sequence: CASSLENIGPPGGETQYF. The CDR3 DNA reads as TGCGCCAGCAGCTTGGAAAACATAGGCCCACCAGGAGGGGAGACCCAGTACTTC.

V gene TRBV6-5 combines with J gene TRBJ2-3; 11 nucleotides align to TRBD2. This CDR3 spans 15 amino acids. The germline V gene has CDR1 MNHEY and CDR2 SVGAGI. V shed 5 bases, J shed 4 bases, and the junction held 5 bases outside the gene matches. CDR3 loop: CASSLSSGRPDTQYF. The CDR3 nucleotides read TGTGCCAGCAGTCTCTCTAGCGGGAGGCCAGATACGCAGTATTTT.

This clone was found once. The V call is TRBV7-3, the J call TRBJ1-1, with D perhaps TRBD1 (5 bases). CDR1 SGHTA and CDR2 FQGTGA come from the germline V gene. V lost 7 bases, J lost 1 base, and 19 bases lay in between. CDR3 length: 16 residues. CDR3 sequence: CASKRMGDSKNTEAFF. CDR3 bases: TGTGCCAGCAAACGTATGGGGGATTCTAAGAACACTGAAGCTTTCTTT. Full variable domain (remainder filled in from reference TRBV7-3 and TRBJ1-1): GAGVSQTPSNKVTEKGKYVELRCDPISGHTALYWYRQSLGQGPEFLIYFQGTGAADDSGLPNDRFFAVRPEGSVSTLKIQRTERGDSAVYLCASKRMGDSKNTEAFFGQGTRLTVV.

The CDR3 DNA is TGTGCCAGCAGCTTGAGGGGGTATAGCAATCAGCCCCAGCATTTT. This translates into CASSLRGYSNQPQHF. The chain carries TRBV5-6 and TRBJ1-5; TRBD1 is a possible D gene (6 bases). V was trimmed by 1 base and J by 0 bases, leaving 8 bases between them. Germline lookup yields CDR1 SGHDT and CDR2 YYEEEE. The CDR3 consists of 15 residues.

The J gene is TRBJ1-1, the V gene TRBV2; D is uncertain. V shed 7 bases and J shed 1 base, with 10 bases lying between them. The CDR3 runs to 13 residues. CDR1 is SNHLY, CDR2 FYNNEI, per germline. The CDR3 sequence: CASMIDWNTEAFF. The CDR3 DNA follows: TGTGCCAGCATGATCGACTGGAACACTGAAGCTTTCTTT.

The chain combines TRBV6-5 with TRBJ2-7; the D gene is possibly TRBD1 (6 bases). CDR1 and CDR2 (germline): MNHEY, SVGAGI. The CDR3 sequence is 15 residues long. The V gene lost 3 bases and the J gene lost 6 bases, with 18 bases spanning the gap. The CDR3 nucleotides are TGTGCCAGCAGTTATACCAGCTCACAGGGACGCGAGCAGTACTTC. This translates into CASSYTSSQGREQYF.

The chain has TRBV10-1 and TRBJ2-5; 7 bases align to TRBD2. The V segment lost 2 bases and the J segment 5 bases; nucleotides outside the gene matches: 14. CDR1 WNHNN and CDR2 SYGVQD come from the germline V gene (reference sequence). This CDR3 spans 17 amino acids. CDR3 amino acids: CASSEGGGGSPRETQYF. The CDR3 nucleotides are TGCGCCAGCAGTGAGGGGGGGGGTGGGTCACCCCGGGAGACCCAGTACTTC.

The chain is built from TRBV29-1 and TRBJ2-3, with D possibly matching TRBD1 (5 bases). Germline V gene sequence: CDR1 SQVTM, CDR2 ANQGSEA. The ends were cut back, 4 bases at V and 7 bases at J, with 18 bases in the middle. This CDR3 has 14 amino acids. The CDR3, as DNA: TGCAGCGTTGTGGTCCAGGGTCCCACCAATACGCAGTATTTT. Protein: CSVVVQGPTNTQYF.

This chain connects TRBV5-1 to TRBJ2-2; D is possibly TRBD2 (5 bases). With 4 bases removed from V and 4 bases from J, the gap between germline ends came to 14 bases. Germline V gene data show CDR1 as SGHRS and CDR2 as YFSETQ. This CDR3 contains 15 residues. CDR3 nucleotides: TGCGCCAGCAGCCACGGAGCGGTGAGCACCGGGGAGCTGTTTTTT. Translating gives CASSHGAVSTGELFF.

The chain couples TRBV7-2 to TRBJ2-7; 8 bases align to TRBD2. Trimming at V came to 6 bases and at J to 3 bases, leaving 7 bases not matched to a gene. The CDR3 consists of 14 residues. CDR1 and CDR2 from the germline V gene are SGHTA and FQGNSA. CDR3 amino acids: CASSPGLGHYEQYF. The CDR3 DNA sequence: TGTGCCAGCAGTCCGGGACTAGGGCACTACGAGCAGTACTTC.

The chain is built from TRBV4-2 and TRBJ1-3, with D tentatively TRBD1 (5 bases). The CDR3 is 15 amino acids. Per germline, CDR1 LGHNA and CDR2 YNFKEQ. V dropped 1 base and J dropped 4 bases, with 11 bases sitting between them. CDR3 loop: CASSQGRGLGNTIYF. The CDR3 DNA reads as TGTGCCAGCAGCCAAGGCCGGGGCCTCGGAAACACCATATATTTT.

The chain carries TRBV7-9 and TRBJ2-7, with D perhaps TRBD1 (6 bases). The CDR3 is 16 amino acids. V dropped 3 bases and J dropped 2 bases, with 17 bases sitting between them. Germline V gene data show CDR1 as SEHNR and CDR2 as FQNEAQ (reference sequence). For the CDR3, the DNA is TGTGCCAGCAGCTTCGCCGGGACACGGAACCCCTACGAGCAGTACTTC. Residues: CASSFAGTRNPYEQYF. The full variable domain, with the rest looked up from reference TRBV7-9 and TRBJ2-7, is DTGVSQNPRHKITKRGQNVTFRCDPISEHNRLYWYRQTLGQGPEFLTYFQNEAQLEKSRLLSDRFSAERPKGSFSTLEIQRTEQGDSAMYLCASSFAGTRNPYEQYFGPGTRLTVT.

For this clone: At one end the junction does not follow the germline gene, possibly because of a read error. This sequence joins TRBV7-7 and TRBJ2-2; no clear D. The CDR3 totals 14 residues. CDR1 and CDR2 (germline): SSHAT, FNYEAQ (reference sequence). CDR3 sequence: CASSPTVLGGELFF. CDR3 in DNA: TGTGCTAGCAGCCCCACCGTCCTTGGCGGGGAGCTGTTTTTT.

The chain employs TRBV7-2 and TRBJ2-7; D is ambiguous. Germline-derived CDR1 and CDR2 are SGHTA and FQGNSA. Trimming left V 5 bases short and J 0 bases short, with 14 bases between. The CDR3 loop spans 15 amino acids. The CDR3 nucleotides read TGTGCCAGCAGCCCGTGGACGGATTACTCCTACGAGCAGTACTTC. Its protein product is CASSPWTDYSYEQYF.

This rearrangement joins TRBV5-4 to TRBJ1-1, with no clear D. The V and J ends lost 7 bases and 1 base respectively, with 11 bases between them. There are 13 residues in the CDR3. Germline CDR1 reads SGHNT; CDR2 reads YYREEE (reference sequence). CDR3 in DNA: TGTGCCAGCCTCGCAGTTGGGAACACTGAAGCTTTCTTT. It yields the protein CASLAVGNTEAFF.

The chain carries TRBV7-3 and TRBJ2-1; perhaps TRBD1 as D (6 bases). The CDR3 runs to 15 residues. Germline-derived CDR1 and CDR2 are SGHTA and FQGTGA. V was cut by 1 base and J by 3 bases, with 10 bases left in between. The DNA for the CDR3 is TGTGCCAGCAGCTTAATGGGACAAAGCTACAATGAGCAGTTCTTC. Amino acid sequence: CASSLMGQSYNEQFF.

This clone occurred once. This chain uses TRBV7-2 with TRBJ2-2; 15 positions agree with TRBD2. Germline V CDR1 and CDR2: SGHTA, FQGNSA. The CDR3 is made up of 17 amino acids. V lost 6 bases to trimming and J lost 5 bases; unmatched junction nucleotides: 7. The CDR3 sequence is CASRDGLAGGRTGELFF. As DNA, the CDR3 is TGTGCCAGCAGAGACGGACTAGCGGGGGGGCGAACCGGGGAGCTGTTTTTT.